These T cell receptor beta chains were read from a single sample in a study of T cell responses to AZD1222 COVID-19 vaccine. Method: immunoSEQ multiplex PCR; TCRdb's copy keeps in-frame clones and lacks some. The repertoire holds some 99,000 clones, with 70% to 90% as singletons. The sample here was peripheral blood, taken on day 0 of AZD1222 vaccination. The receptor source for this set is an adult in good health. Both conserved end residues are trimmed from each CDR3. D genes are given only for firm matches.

CDR3aa: ATSDRDRQHGYT
d_gene: NA
v_gene: TRBV24-1

CDR3aa: ASSPEGDRAYEQY
d_gene: TRBD1
v_gene: TRBV4-3

CDR3aa: ASSYQNTEAF
d_gene: NA
v_gene: TRBV6-2/TRBV6-3

CDR3aa: ASSRPDRVNTEAF
d_gene: TRBD1
v_gene: TRBV6-5

CDR3aa: ASSYGNPRLTRGYT
d_gene: NA
v_gene: TRBV6-5

CDR3aa: ASSQDGDREREQY
d_gene: TRBD1
v_gene: TRBV4-3

CDR3aa: ASSFRGANTEAF
d_gene: NA
v_gene: TRBV27

CDR3aa: ASSQGIQETQY
d_gene: NA
v_gene: TRBV3-1/TRBV3-2

CDR3aa: ASSTDRGLSYGYT
d_gene: TRBD1
v_gene: TRBV7-9

CDR3aa: ASSSGVYEQY
d_gene: NA
v_gene: TRBV11-1

CDR3aa: ASSLEGMSYGYT
d_gene: NA
v_gene: TRBV5-1

CDR3aa: ASSSSSGWGGNEQF
d_gene: TRBD2
v_gene: TRBV27

CDR3aa: ASSRAGSTSYEQY
d_gene: NA
v_gene: TRBV19

CDR3aa: ASSLASNSGNTIY
d_gene: NA
v_gene: TRBV5-1